A selection of T cell receptor beta chains follows, all from one sample in a study of blood T cell repertoires in COVID-19. TCRdb keeps only in-frame clones here, not all; method: immunoSEQ multiplex PCR. The top ten hold roughly 2.2% of the sample, which has 250,000 to 300,000 clones, 89% seen once. What was sequenced was peripheral blood. Receptor source: a man aged 45-65 years with acute or convalescent COVID-19. CDR3s include the opening cysteine and the closing phenylalanine or tryptophan. Each record gives: V gene, J gene, clone size, D gene, CDR3 DNA, CDR3 protein. The D gene is left open where the match is weak. The size entry is marked missing in some rows and otherwise reads once, few, many or a size class.

>TRBV30|TRBJ1-2|.|.
TGTGCCTGGAGTCCCCAGGGTTCTTCTGGCTACACCTTC
CAWSPQGSSGYTF
>TRBV19|TRBJ1-5|.|.
TGTGCCAGTAGTATACGGGGTCAGCCCCAGCATTTT
CASSIRGQPQHF
>TRBV6-5|TRBJ1-1|.|TRBD1
TGTGCCAGCAGTTATAGGGGGCGGAACACTGAAGCTTTCTTT
CASSYRGRNTEAFF
>TRBV7-3|TRBJ2-7|.|TRBD2
TGTGCCAGCAGCTTCAGCGGGGGAGGCTACGAGCAGTACTTC
CASSFSGGGYEQYF
>TRBV5-1|TRBJ1-1|.|TRBD1
TGCGCCAGCAGCGCCAGGGACAGGGGGCAAGGGACTGAAGCTTTCTTT
CASSARDRGQGTEAFF
>TRBV12-5|TRBJ2-2|.|.
TGTGCTAGTGGTTTGACCCGGACAGACACCGGGGAGCTGTTTTTT
CASGLTRTDTGELFF
>TRBV5-1|TRBJ1-4|.|.
TGCGCCAGCAGCTTCGGTCGAACTAATGAAAAACTGTTTTTT
CASSFGRTNEKLFF
>TRBV7-2|TRBJ2-7|.|.
TGTGCCAGCAGCTTCCAACCGGGACTCACCCCCTACGAGCAGTACTTC
CASSFQPGLTPYEQYF
>TRBV5-1|TRBJ2-7|.|.
TGCGCCAGCAGCCCCCTTGGAGGGGAAACCTACGAGCAGTACTTC
CASSPLGGETYEQYF
>TRBV9|TRBJ1-1|.|TRBD1
TGTGCCAGCAGCCCCGAGGGACAGATCACTGAAGCTTTCTTT
CASSPEGQITEAFF
>TRBV4-2|TRBJ2-2|.|.
TGTGCCAGCAGCCAAGAACTAGCTAGGAACACCGGGGAGCTGTTTTTT
CASSQELARNTGELFF
>TRBV5-1|TRBJ1-6|once|.
TGCGCCAGCAGCTCTCTCGGGGGGTTGGATAATTCACCCCTCCACTTT
CASSSLGGLDNSPLHF
>TRBV10-1|TRBJ2-1|.|.
TGCGCCAGCAGCCGGACAGACTACAATGAGCAGTTCTTC
CASSRTDYNEQFF
>TRBV9|TRBJ1-6|.|.
TGTGCCAGCAGCACCGAGGTGGGGCGTAATTCACCCCTCCACTTT
CASSTEVGRNSPLHF
>TRBV27|TRBJ1-1|.|.
TGTGCCAGCAGGAAAGGACAGTCCCTGACTGAAGCTTTCTTT
CASRKGQSLTEAFF
>TRBV19|TRBJ1-2|.|TRBD1
TGTGCCTCTAGGGGACAGATCTATGGCTACACCTTC
CASRGQIYGYTF
>TRBV30|TRBJ2-1|few|TRBD2
TGTGCCTGGAGTGAAAGCGGGGTCGGGCAGTTCTTC
CAWSESGVGQFF
>TRBV6-5|TRBJ2-1|.|TRBD2
TGTGCCAGCAGTCCAATCCCGGGACTAGGGGAGTTCTTC
CASSPIPGLGEFF
>TRBV10-1|TRBJ2-2|.|TRBD2
TGCGCCAGCAGTGGCCACGGGACTAGCGGGACAAGTCGGAACACCGGGGAGCTGTTTTTT
CASSGHGTSGTSRNTGELFF
>TRBV6-6|TRBJ1-3|.|.
TGTGCCAGCAGTACGGGACAAATCTCTGGAAACACCATATATTTT
CASSTGQISGNTIYF
>TRBV19|TRBJ2-1|.|.
TGTGCCAGTAGTATACCATTCTACAATGAGCAGTTCTTC
CASSIPFYNEQFF
>TRBV7-9|TRBJ2-3|.|.
TGTGCCAGCTCCAGTAGTTGGACAACAGATACGCAGTATTTT
CASSSSWTTDTQYF
>TRBV10-2|TRBJ1-1|.|.
TGCGCCAGCAGGGGCGGAGGGACTGAAGCTTTCTTT
CASRGGGTEAFF
>TRBV14|TRBJ1-1|many|.
TGTGCCAGCAGGGCGCTAACTATCTACAACACTGAAGCTTTCTTT
CASRALTIYNTEAFF